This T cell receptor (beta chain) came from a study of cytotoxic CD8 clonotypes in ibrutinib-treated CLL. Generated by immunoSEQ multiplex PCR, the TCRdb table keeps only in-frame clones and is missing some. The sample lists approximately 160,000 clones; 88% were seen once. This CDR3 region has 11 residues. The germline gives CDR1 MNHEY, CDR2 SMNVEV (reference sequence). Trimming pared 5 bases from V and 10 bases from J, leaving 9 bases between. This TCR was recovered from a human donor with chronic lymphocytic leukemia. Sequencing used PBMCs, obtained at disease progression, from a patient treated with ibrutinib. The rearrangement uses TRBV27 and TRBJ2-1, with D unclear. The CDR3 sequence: CASSDHREQFF. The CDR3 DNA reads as TGTGCCAGCAGTGACCACCGAGAGCAGTTCTTC.